This T cell receptor (beta chain) was documented in a study of blood T cell repertoires in COVID-19. Across the whole study: Italy, Spain and the United States were the sources of the convalescent and acute COVID-19 samples. T cells, B-cell-depleted T cells, or PBMCs provided the cDNA or gDNA that served as material.

This clone was counted once. Trimming pared 1 base from V and 1 base from J, leaving 7 bases between. The V gene's germline CDR1 is SGHTA and CDR2 FQGNSA. This CDR3 spans 14 amino acids. The study recruited people aged roughly 18 to 100 years across under 25 US areas. Assignment of participants to cohorts was predicated upon participant-reported clinical history. Repertoires were generated with immunoSEQ multiplex PCR, while TCRdb's copy carries only in-frame clones and drops some. The sample contains around 200,000 clones, more than 80% of which appear only once. V gene TRBV7-2 combines with J gene TRBJ1-1; weak D call: TRBD1 (5 bases). The sequenced material came from PBMCs or T cells enriched from blood (not recorded which). The receptor was isolated from a man between 25 and 39 years old who had recovered from COVID-19. In nucleotides, the CDR3 is TGTGCCAGCAGCTTAGACCAGGGGAACACTGAAGCTTTCTTT. Its protein is CASSLDQGNTEAFF.